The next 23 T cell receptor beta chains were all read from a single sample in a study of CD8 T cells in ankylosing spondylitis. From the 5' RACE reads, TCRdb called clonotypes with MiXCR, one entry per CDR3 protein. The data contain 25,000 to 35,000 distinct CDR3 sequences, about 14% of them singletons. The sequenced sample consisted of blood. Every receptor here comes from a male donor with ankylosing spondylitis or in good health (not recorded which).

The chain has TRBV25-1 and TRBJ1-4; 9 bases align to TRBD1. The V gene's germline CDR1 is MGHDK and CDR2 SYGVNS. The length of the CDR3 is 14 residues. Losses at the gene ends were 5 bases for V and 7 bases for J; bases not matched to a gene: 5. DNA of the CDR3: TGTGCCAGCAGTTTCGGGACAGGGAGTGAAAAACTGTTTTTT. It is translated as CASSFGTGSEKLFF. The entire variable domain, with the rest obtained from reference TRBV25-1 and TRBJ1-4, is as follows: EADIYQTPRYLVIGTGKKITLECSQTMGHDKMYWYQQDPGMELHLIHYSYGVNSTEKGDLSSESTVSRIRTEHFPLTLESARPSHTSQYLCASSFGTGSEKLFFGSGTQLSVL.

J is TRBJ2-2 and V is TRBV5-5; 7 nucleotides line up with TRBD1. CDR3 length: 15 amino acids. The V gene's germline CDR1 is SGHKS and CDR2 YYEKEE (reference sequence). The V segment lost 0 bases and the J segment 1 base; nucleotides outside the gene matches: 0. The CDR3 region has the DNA TGTGCCAGCAGCTTGGACAGGGGGAACACCGGGGAGCTGTTTTTT. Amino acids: CASSLDRGNTGELFF.

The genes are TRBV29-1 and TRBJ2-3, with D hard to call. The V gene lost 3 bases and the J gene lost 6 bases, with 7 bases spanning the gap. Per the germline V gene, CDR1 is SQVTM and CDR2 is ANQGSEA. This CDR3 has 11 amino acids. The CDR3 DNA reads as TGCAGCGTTGACCCCGGTGATACGCAGTATTTT. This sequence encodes CSVDPGDTQYF.

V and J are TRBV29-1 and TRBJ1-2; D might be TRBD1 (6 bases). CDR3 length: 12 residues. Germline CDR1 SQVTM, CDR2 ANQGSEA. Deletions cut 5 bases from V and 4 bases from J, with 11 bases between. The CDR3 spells CSVHTGTYGYTF. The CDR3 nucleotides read TGCAGCGTTCATACAGGGACCTATGGCTACACCTTC.

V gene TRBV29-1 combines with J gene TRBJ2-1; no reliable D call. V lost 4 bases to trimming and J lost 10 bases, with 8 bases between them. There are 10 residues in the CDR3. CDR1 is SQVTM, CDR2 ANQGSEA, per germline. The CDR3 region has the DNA TGCAGCGTTGGGTTACGGGAGCAGTTCTTC. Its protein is CSVGLREQFF.

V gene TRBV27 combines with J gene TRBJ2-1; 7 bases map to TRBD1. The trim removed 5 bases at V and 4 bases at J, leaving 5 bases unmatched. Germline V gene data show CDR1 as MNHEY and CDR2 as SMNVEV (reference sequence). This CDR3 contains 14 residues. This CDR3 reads CASSAQTGYNEQFF. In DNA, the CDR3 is TGTGCCAGCAGTGCGCAGACAGGGTACAATGAGCAGTTCTTC.

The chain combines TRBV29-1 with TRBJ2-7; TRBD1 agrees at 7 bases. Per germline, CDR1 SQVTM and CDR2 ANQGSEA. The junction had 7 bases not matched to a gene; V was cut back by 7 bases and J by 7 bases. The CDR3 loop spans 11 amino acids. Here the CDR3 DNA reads TGCAGCGCCCGACAGGGAGATGAGCAGTACTTC. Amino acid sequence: CSARQGDEQYF.

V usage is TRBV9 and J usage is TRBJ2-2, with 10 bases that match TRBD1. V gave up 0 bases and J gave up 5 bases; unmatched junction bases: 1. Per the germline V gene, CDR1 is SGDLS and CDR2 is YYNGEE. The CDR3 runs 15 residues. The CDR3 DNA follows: TGTGCCAGCAGCGTAGGGACAGGGGGAACCGGGGAGCTGTTTTTT. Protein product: CASSVGTGGTGELFF. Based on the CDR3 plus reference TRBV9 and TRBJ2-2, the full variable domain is DSGVTQTPKHLITATGQRVTLRCSPRSGDLSVYWYQQSLDQGLQFLIQYYNGEERAKGNILERFSAQQFPDLHSELNLSSLELGDSALYFCASSVGTGGTGELFFGEGSRLTVL.

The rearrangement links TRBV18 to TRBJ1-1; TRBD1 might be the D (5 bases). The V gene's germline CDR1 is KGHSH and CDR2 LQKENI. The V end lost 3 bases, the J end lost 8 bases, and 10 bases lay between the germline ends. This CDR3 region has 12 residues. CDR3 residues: CASSPRSGEAFF. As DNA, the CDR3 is TGTGCCAGCTCACCCCGGTCAGGGGAAGCTTTCTTT.

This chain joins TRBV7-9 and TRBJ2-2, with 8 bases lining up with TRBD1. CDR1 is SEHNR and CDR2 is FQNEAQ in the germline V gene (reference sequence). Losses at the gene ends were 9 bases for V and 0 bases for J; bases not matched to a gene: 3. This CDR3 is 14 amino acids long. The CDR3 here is CARNRGSNTGELFF. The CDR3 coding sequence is TGTGCCAGAAACAGGGGGTCGAACACCGGGGAGCTGTTTTTT.

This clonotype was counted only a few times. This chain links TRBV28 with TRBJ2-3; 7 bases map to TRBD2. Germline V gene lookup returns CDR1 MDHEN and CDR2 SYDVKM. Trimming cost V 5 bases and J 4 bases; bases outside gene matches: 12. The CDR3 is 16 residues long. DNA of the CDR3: TGTGCCAGCAGTCGAGCGGGGTCGACCTCTTCAGATACGCAGTATTTT. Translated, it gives CASSRAGSTSSDTQYF.

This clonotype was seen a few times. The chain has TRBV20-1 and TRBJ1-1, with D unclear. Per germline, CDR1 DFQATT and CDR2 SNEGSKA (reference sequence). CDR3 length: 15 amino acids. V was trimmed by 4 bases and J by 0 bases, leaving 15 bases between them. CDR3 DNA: TGCAGTGCTAATGGGGAACACCCTATGAACACTGAAGCTTTCTTT. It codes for CSANGEHPMNTEAFF.

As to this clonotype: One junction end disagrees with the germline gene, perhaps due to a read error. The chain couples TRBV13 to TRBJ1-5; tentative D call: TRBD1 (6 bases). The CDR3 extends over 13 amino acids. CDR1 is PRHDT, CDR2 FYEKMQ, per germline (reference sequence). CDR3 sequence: CASSLGGSQPQHF. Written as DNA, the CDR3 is TGTGCCAGCAGCCTAGGGGGGAGCCAGCCCCAGCATTTT.

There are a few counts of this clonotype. The CDR3 nucleotides read TGCGCCAGCAGCCTCCGGAGGACAGCTAATGAAAAACTGTTTTTT. Translation: CASSLRRTANEKLFF. This chain uses TRBV4-1 with TRBJ1-4; possibly TRBD1 for D (6 bases). V dropped 4 bases and J dropped 3 bases, with 12 bases sitting between them. Germline CDR1 and CDR2: MGHRA and YSYEKL. CDR3 length: 15 amino acids.

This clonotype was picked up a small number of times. The CDR3 nucleotides read TGCGCCAGCAGCTTGCGGAGCGGTCAAGAGACCCAGTACTTC. Encoded protein: CASSLRSGQETQYF. This chain links TRBV5-1 with TRBJ2-5; possible D gene TRBD2, 5 bases. Germline loops: CDR1 SGHRS, CDR2 YFSETQ. V gave up 1 base and J gave up 2 bases, with 9 bases separating them. CDR3 length equals 14 residues.

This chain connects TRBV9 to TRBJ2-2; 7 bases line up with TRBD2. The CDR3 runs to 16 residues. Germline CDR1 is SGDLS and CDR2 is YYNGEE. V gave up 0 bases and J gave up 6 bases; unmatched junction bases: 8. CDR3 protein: CASSVALREYPGELFF. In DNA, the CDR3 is TGTGCCAGCAGCGTAGCACTGCGGGAGTATCCCGGGGAGCTGTTTTTT.

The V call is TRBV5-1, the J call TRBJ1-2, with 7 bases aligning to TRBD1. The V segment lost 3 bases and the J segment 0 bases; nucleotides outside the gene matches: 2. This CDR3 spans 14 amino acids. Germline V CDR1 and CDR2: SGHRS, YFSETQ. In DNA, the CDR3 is TGCGCCAGCAGCTGGGACAGTTCTAACTATGGCTACACCTTC. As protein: CASSWDSSNYGYTF.

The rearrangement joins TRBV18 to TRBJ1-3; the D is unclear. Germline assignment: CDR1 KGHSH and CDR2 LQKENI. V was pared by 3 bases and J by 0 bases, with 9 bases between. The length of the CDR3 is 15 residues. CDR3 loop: CASSPARNSGNTIYF. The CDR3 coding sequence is TGTGCCAGCTCACCTGCCAGGAACTCTGGAAACACCATATATTTT.

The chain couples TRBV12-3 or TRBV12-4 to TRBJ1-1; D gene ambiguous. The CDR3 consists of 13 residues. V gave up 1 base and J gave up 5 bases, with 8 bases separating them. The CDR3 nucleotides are TGTGCCAGCAGTTTAGGGGCTTGGACTGAAGCTTTCTTT. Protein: CASSLGAWTEAFF.

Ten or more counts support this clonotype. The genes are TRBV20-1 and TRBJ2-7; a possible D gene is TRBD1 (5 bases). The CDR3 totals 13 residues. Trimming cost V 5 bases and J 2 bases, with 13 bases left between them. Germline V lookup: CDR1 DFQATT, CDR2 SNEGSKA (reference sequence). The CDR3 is CSASEVGAYEQYF. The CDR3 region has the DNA TGCAGTGCTTCAGAGGTAGGGGCCTACGAGCAGTACTTC.

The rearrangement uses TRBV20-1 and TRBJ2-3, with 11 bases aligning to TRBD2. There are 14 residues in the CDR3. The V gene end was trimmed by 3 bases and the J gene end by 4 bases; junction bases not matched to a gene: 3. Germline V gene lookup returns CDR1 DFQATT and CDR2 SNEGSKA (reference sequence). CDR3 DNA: TGCAGTGCTAGCGCTAGCGGGGGGCCAGATACGCAGTATTTT. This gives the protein CSASASGGPDTQYF.

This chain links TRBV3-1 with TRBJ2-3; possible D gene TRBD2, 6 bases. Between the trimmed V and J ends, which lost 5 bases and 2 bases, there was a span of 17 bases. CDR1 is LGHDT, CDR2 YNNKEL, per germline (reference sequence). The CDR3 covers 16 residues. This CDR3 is CASSSFPGTSTDTQYF. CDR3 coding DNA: TGTGCCAGCAGCAGTTTTCCCGGGACTTCCACAGATACGCAGTATTTT.

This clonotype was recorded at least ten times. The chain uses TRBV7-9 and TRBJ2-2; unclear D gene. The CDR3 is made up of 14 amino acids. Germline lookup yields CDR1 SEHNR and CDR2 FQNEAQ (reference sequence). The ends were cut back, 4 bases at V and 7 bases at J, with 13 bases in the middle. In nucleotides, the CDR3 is TGTGCCAGCAGCTCTACTGACGTTGGCGGGGAGCTGTTTTTT. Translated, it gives CASSSTDVGGELFF.